These 7 T cell receptor beta chains were all obtained from the same sample, sequenced in a study of shared clonotypes between healthy human individuals (dated by TCRdb to the early 2020s). Receptor libraries were prepared by the immunoSEQ multiplex PCR assay. TCRdb carries this immuneACCESS record with in-frame sequences only. Its versions omit some clonotypes, under half of them owing to an unresolved V gene in the studies checked, with the rest unexplained. In this sample the table shows about 1 million clones, around 78% of which occur a single time. Clones ranked in the top ten supply roughly 0.56% of the sample. Sequencing was carried out using memory CD4+ T cells from PBMCs. This specimen's cell subset or site label, interpreted: CD45RA-negative fraction. The origin of the receptors is a man between 18 and 35 years old in good health. Some clones in this sample may be carry-over from other donors' samples.

This clone has ten or more counts. This chain joins TRBV9 and TRBJ2-3; TRBD2 matches at 8 bases. The germline V gene has CDR1 SGDLS and CDR2 YYNGEE. This CDR3 has 17 amino acids. V dropped 0 bases and J dropped 6; count of bases not matched to a gene: 12. CDR3 nucleotide sequence: TGTGCCAGCAGCGTAGGTAGCGGGGCCAATACAGTGGATACGCAGTATTTT. Protein sequence: CASSVGSGANTVDTQYF.

J is TRBJ1-1 and V is TRBV9; 8 positions agree with TRBD1. This CDR3 is built from 15 residues. The ends lost 4 bases at V and 3 bases at J; junction bases unmatched: 8. Germline V CDR1 and CDR2: SGDLS, YYNGEE. The CDR3 DNA follows: TGTGCCAGCAGCCCTCGACAGGGGCCCGACACTGAAGCTTTCTTT. It specifies CASSPRQGPDTEAFF.

The chain combines TRBV7-3 with TRBJ2-7, with 13 bases that match TRBD2. Germline CDR1 and CDR2: SGHTA and FQGTGA. This CDR3 region has 15 residues. V gave up 5 bases and J gave up 6 bases; unmatched junction bases: 7. CDR3 nucleotides: TGTGCCAGCAGCACCGGGACTAGCGGGACCTCCGAGCAGTACTTC. The encoded protein is CASSTGTSGTSEQYF.

This chain uses TRBV6-1 with TRBJ2-3; 7 bases are shared with TRBD2. The germline V gene has CDR1 MNHNS and CDR2 SASEGT. The CDR3 runs to 14 residues. J was trimmed by 6 bases and V by 8 bases; bases with no gene match: 11. The CDR3 nucleotides are TGTGCCAGCGGACAAAGCGGGATGCGGGATACGCAGTATTTT. It specifies CASGQSGMRDTQYF.

V is TRBV19 and J is TRBJ1-5, with D unclear. Germline loops: CDR1 LNHDA, CDR2 SQIVND (reference sequence). The CDR3 loop spans 15 amino acids. The germline V and J ends were trimmed by 4 bases and 1 base, with 11 bases remaining between them. CDR3 DNA: TGTGCCAGTAGTACGAGTTATAGCAGCAATCAGCCCCAGCATTTT. The encoded protein is CASSTSYSSNQPQHF.

V and J are TRBV5-6 and TRBJ1-2; 9 bases line up with TRBD1. From germline, CDR1 is SGHDT and CDR2 YYEEEE. With 3 bases clipped from V and 7 bases from J, the junction kept 7 bases outside the gene matches. The CDR3 runs 14 residues. This chain's CDR3 is CASSSGQGLSGYTF. The CDR3 coding sequence is TGTGCCAGCAGCTCGGGACAGGGTCTTTCTGGCTACACCTTC.

The rearrangement joins TRBV6-1 to TRBJ1-1, with D maybe TRBD1 (5 bases). The V gene lost 3 bases and the J gene lost 1 base, with 9 bases spanning the gap. Looked up from germline, CDR1 is MNHNS and CDR2 is SASEGT. The length of the CDR3 is 14 residues. The CDR3 DNA reads TGTGCCAGCAGTGAGAAGGGGCGGAACACTGAAGCTTTCTTT. Translated, it gives CASSEKGRNTEAFF.